This entry concerns a single T cell receptor (beta chain). Its antigen is undetermined. Germline lookup yields CDR1 MNHEY and CDR2 SVGEGT. This CDR3 comprises 12 residues. V lost 8 bases and J lost 6; bases outside the gene matches: 5. Healthy Caucasians from Russia aged roughly 6 to 95 served as donors. The data belong to a study of blood T cells in healthy people across ages. Study-level results: Across the age range, TCR beta diversity per million T cells fell in a roughly linear way.

Together with a sample-barcoded 5' primer, a J-beta primer mix was included in a second PCR lasting about 6 to 11 cycles. TCRdb itself ran the 5' RACE reads through MiXCR, one entry per CDR3 protein. The table records roughly 700,000 distinct CDR3 sequences, 20% to 25% of them present only once. This sample was shared with a second study, whose subject was T cells of mothers and their children. That work states: An overlap that was slightly higher, though non-significant, was seen in related mother-child pairs versus unrelated pairs.

The chain couples TRBV6-2 or TRBV6-3 to TRBJ1-2; 8 bases line up with TRBD1. Sequencing input: blood. The TCR sequence derives from a boy aged 5-17 years in good health. The CDR3 region has the DNA TGTGCCAGCTATTCAGGGGGCGATGGCTACACCTTC. This encodes CASYSGGDGYTF.